The present T cell receptor beta chain was sequenced within a study of OX40 agonist ivuxolimab in advanced cancers. Study context: Hepatocellular carcinoma, melanoma, renal cell or head and neck cancer was diagnosed in the dose-escalation patients. Overall study findings and caveats: Averaged across samples, CD8+ T cells carried more expanded clones than CD4+ did. The study observed clonal expansion of CD4+ and CD8+ blood T cells by week 6 at 0.1 to 3.0 mg/kg.

A history of autoimmune disease or systemic immunosuppression excluded patients. The data were produced by immunoSEQ multiplex PCR, yet TCRdb's version contains in-frame clones alone and is incomplete. The sample carries roughly 130,000 clones, approximately 92% recorded once. As regards this clone: What it binds is unknown.

CDR1 and CDR2 (germline): SGDLS, YYNGEE. This CDR3 is 13 amino acids long. Trimming stripped 1 base from V and 0 bases from J, with 2 bases between. The chain uses TRBV9 and TRBJ1-3; D gene unclear. This TCR was recovered from an adult with an advanced solid tumor such as melanoma, head and neck, liver or kidney cancer. The source was CD4+ or CD8+ T cells sorted from blood, collected in a trial of the OX40 agonist ivuxolimab. CDR3 loop: CASSVNSGNTIYF. As DNA, the CDR3 is TGTGCCAGCAGCGTAAACTCTGGAAACACCATATATTTT.